Below, 27 T cell receptor beta chains from the same sample are listed, as sequenced in a study of shared clonotypes between healthy human individuals. Some clones are missing from TCRdb's copy, which holds only in-frame ones; the method was immunoSEQ multiplex PCR. There are roughly 2,500,000 clones in the sample; 90% to 95% occur only once, and about 0.39% lies in the top ten. Material for sequencing was naive CD4+ T cells from PBMCs. The subset here: CD45RA+ positively selected. These receptors all stem from a young man in good health. Some clones in this sample may be carry-over from other donors' samples.

The chain links TRBV28 to TRBJ1-3, with a tentative D call TRBD1 (5 bases). Trimming removed 7 bases at V and 10 bases at J, with 23 bases between. In germline, CDR1 is MDHEN, CDR2 SYDVKM. The CDR3 has 15 amino acids. As DNA, the CDR3 is TGTGCCAGCACTCTCGGGGGTCGACGCCGGGGGACCATATATTTT. It is translated as CASTLGGRRRGTIYF.

Concerning this clone: This same CDR3 is encoded by further DNA sequences in the sample. The chain is built from TRBV29-1 and TRBJ2-3, with D perhaps TRBD1 (6 bases). The germline CDR1 and CDR2 sequences are SQVTM and ANQGSEA. V was cut by 3 bases and J by 5 bases, with 9 bases left in between. This CDR3 is built from 12 residues. The CDR3 DNA reads TGCAGCGTTGACAGGGGCGAAGATACGCAGTATTTT. It codes for CSVDRGEDTQYF.

V is TRBV4-1 and J is TRBJ2-7; D may be TRBD2 (6 bases). The V end lost 4 bases, the J end lost 6 bases, and 19 bases lay between the germline ends. This CDR3 spans 15 amino acids. Germline CDR1 MGHRA, CDR2 YSYEKL. The CDR3 DNA is TGCGCCAGCAGCCCATCGGGAGCATTATCAACCGAGCAGTACTTC. Its translation: CASSPSGALSTEQYF.

The chain carries TRBV28 and TRBJ2-3; maybe TRBD2 (6 bases). The CDR3 extends over 15 amino acids. The V and J ends lost 2 bases and 5 bases respectively, with 14 bases between them. Germline V gene lookup returns CDR1 MDHEN and CDR2 SYDVKM. CDR3 sequence reads: CASSLGVGGIDTQYF. The CDR3 DNA reads as TGTGCCAGCAGTTTAGGAGTCGGGGGTATAGATACGCAGTATTTT.

The genes are TRBV5-1 and TRBJ2-1; D is unresolved. This CDR3 comprises 16 residues. Per the germline V gene, CDR1 is SGHRS and CDR2 is YFSETQ. Between the trimmed V and J ends, which lost 0 bases and 8 bases, there was a span of 18 bases. DNA for the CDR3: TGCGCCAGCAGCTTGGTGGGTTTCGGGTATGCGGATGAGCAGTTCTTC. It translates to CASSLVGFGYADEQFF.

On this clone: Other DNA sequences within the sample encode an identical CDR3. This chain joins TRBV28 and TRBJ1-3; D might be TRBD1 (5 bases). V lost 5 bases to trimming and J lost 0 bases, with 11 bases between them. Germline CDR1 and CDR2: MDHEN and SYDVKM. CDR3 length: 15 residues. This chain's CDR3 is CASSPGGSSGNTIYF. CDR3 DNA sequence: TGTGCCAGCAGTCCGGGGGGGAGCTCTGGAAACACCATATATTTT.

Notes on this clone: The same CDR3 is also encoded by other DNA sequences in this sample. The chain recombines TRBV28 with TRBJ2-1; 10 nucleotides match TRBD2. Germline V gives CDR1 MDHEN, CDR2 SYDVKM. The J segment lost 0 bases and the V segment lost 6 bases, leaving 2 bases of the junction unmatched. The CDR3 consists of 15 residues. CDR3 sequence (DNA): TGTGCCAGCAGACCTAGCGGGAGCTCCTACAATGAGCAGTTCTTC. Its protein product is CASRPSGSSYNEQFF.

The chain recombines TRBV19 with TRBJ1-2; D is unclear. This CDR3 has 12 amino acids. V lost 10 bases to trimming and J lost 5 bases, with 14 bases between them. Germline V CDR1 and CDR2: LNHDA, SQIVND (reference sequence). In DNA, the CDR3 is TGTGCCACCTCTCTCGTCAGATATGGCTACACCTTC. Translation: CATSLVRYGYTF.

The chain is built from TRBV5-8 and TRBJ2-2, with D perhaps matching TRBD1 (5 bases). Germline V gene data show CDR1 as SGHTS and CDR2 as YDEGEE. With 3 bases removed from V and 7 bases from J, the gap between germline ends came to 13 bases. The CDR3 is 14 residues long. The CDR3 reads CASSSRIRDGELFF. The CDR3 nucleotides read TGTGCCAGCAGCTCAAGGATCAGGGACGGGGAGCTGTTTTTT.

V gene TRBV9 combines with J gene TRBJ2-3; no firm D call. CDR3 length equals 14 residues. Trimming left V 3 bases short and J 2 bases short, with 10 bases between. CDR1 SGDLS and CDR2 YYNGEE come from the germline V gene. The CDR3 region is CASSDLPDTDTQYF. In DNA, the CDR3 is TGTGCCAGCAGCGACCTCCCGGACACAGATACGCAGTATTTT.

The chain links TRBV11-2 to TRBJ2-1; 8 nucleotides align to TRBD2. CDR3 length equals 15 residues. J gave up 5 bases and V 5 bases, and 8 bases lay outside the gene matches. CDR1 and CDR2 (germline): SGHAT, FQNNGV. Here the CDR3 reads CASSPWGLDDNEQFF. The CDR3 DNA reads as TGTGCCAGCAGCCCCTGGGGACTAGATGACAATGAGCAGTTCTTC.

The rearrangement uses TRBV28 and TRBJ1-2; TRBD1 matches 9 bases. The CDR3 runs 15 residues. The J segment lost 1 base and the V segment lost 5 bases, leaving 5 bases of the junction unmatched. Germline V gene sequence: CDR1 MDHEN, CDR2 SYDVKM. The CDR3 DNA reads TGTGCCAGCAGTCCCCGGGACAGGGTTAACTATGGCTACACCTTC. Residues: CASSPRDRVNYGYTF.

In this sample, this clone turned up once. V and J are TRBV28 and TRBJ2-1; D may correspond to TRBD1 or TRBD2 (5 bases each). This CDR3 is 13 amino acids long. V lost 5 bases, J lost 7 bases, and 12 bases lay in between. Looked up from germline, CDR1 is MDHEN and CDR2 is SYDVKM. The CDR3 DNA follows: TGTGCCAGCAGTAGAGGGGTCACTAATGAGCAGTTCTTC. It specifies CASSRGVTNEQFF.

The chain recombines TRBV27 with TRBJ2-2, with 11 bases fitting TRBD2. The CDR3 is 16 residues long. The ends lost 1 base at V and 7 bases at J; junction bases unmatched: 5. The germline V gene encodes CDR1 MNHEY and CDR2 SMNVEV (reference sequence). The CDR3 loop reads CASSLFLAGGLGELFF. The CDR3 nucleotides are TGTGCCAGCAGTTTATTTCTAGCGGGAGGCCTCGGGGAGCTGTTTTTT.

This rearrangement joins TRBV5-1 to TRBJ1-1, with D maybe TRBD1 (6 bases). Trimming stripped 3 bases from V and 3 bases from J, with 12 bases between. Germline lookup yields CDR1 SGHRS and CDR2 YFSETQ. CDR3 length: 14 residues. The CDR3 region has the DNA TGCGCCAGCAGCTCAGGGGTTTTGGACACTGAAGCTTTCTTT. It codes for CASSSGVLDTEAFF.

The chain joins TRBV9 to TRBJ1-4, with a tentative D call TRBD1 (6 bases). The CDR3 is made up of 15 amino acids. Trimming removed 0 bases at V and 8 bases at J, with 14 bases between. The germline V gene encodes CDR1 SGDLS and CDR2 YYNGEE. CDR3 protein: CASSVATGPGEKLFF. DNA for the CDR3: TGTGCCAGCAGCGTAGCAACAGGGCCGGGCGAAAAACTGTTTTTT.

J is TRBJ2-1 and V is TRBV11-2; 9 nucleotides match TRBD1. The CDR3 extends over 17 amino acids. Unmatched junction bases numbered 14, after V lost 3 bases and J lost 8 bases. CDR1 SGHAT and CDR2 FQNNGV come from the germline V gene. The CDR3 region is CASSLRYTGQGIHEQFF. Here the CDR3 DNA reads TGTGCCAGCAGCTTGAGATATACGGGACAGGGAATCCATGAGCAGTTCTTC.

The gene calls are TRBV6-1 and TRBJ2-7; 15 bases are a match to TRBD2. Losses at the gene ends were 4 bases for V and 7 bases for J; bases not matched to a gene: 5. The germline CDR1 and CDR2 sequences are MNHNS and SASEGT. This CDR3 contains 15 residues. CDR3 protein: CASSGGTSGRWEQYF. For the CDR3, the DNA is TGTGCCAGCAGTGGGGGGACTAGCGGGAGGTGGGAGCAGTACTTC.

V is TRBV4-2 and J is TRBJ1-6; 9 bases map to TRBD1. In germline, CDR1 is LGHNA, CDR2 YNFKEQ. J gave up 7 bases and V 3 bases, and 13 bases lay outside the gene matches. The CDR3 covers 18 residues. CDR3 sequence (DNA): TGTGCCAGCAGCCAGTATACCGGCGGGACAGGGAGGAATTCACCCCTCCACTTT. Its protein is CASSQYTGGTGRNSPLHF.

The rearrangement uses TRBV5-1 and TRBJ2-4; D gene uncertain. Germline V lookup: CDR1 SGHRS, CDR2 YFSETQ. The V and J ends lost 5 bases and 0 bases respectively, with 15 bases between them. This CDR3 region has 16 residues. The CDR3 loop reads CASSPQFGLAKNIQYF. The CDR3 DNA follows: TGCGCCAGCAGTCCACAGTTCGGCCTAGCCAAAAACATTCAGTACTTC.

This clone was seen more than once but under ten times. Other DNA sequences in this specimen translate into the identical CDR3. This rearrangement joins TRBV29-1 to TRBJ1-1; D is unresolved. The CDR3 totals 12 residues. V was cut by 4 bases and J by 1 base, with 7 bases left in between. The germline CDR1 and CDR2 sequences are SQVTM and ANQGSEA. CDR3 sequence reads: CSVGQANTEAFF. The CDR3 nucleotides are TGCAGCGTTGGCCAGGCGAACACTGAAGCTTTCTTT.

This rearrangement joins TRBV5-1 to TRBJ1-4; unclear D gene. This CDR3 spans 14 amino acids. V was trimmed by 5 bases and J by 3 bases, leaving 11 bases between them. The germline V gene encodes CDR1 SGHRS and CDR2 YFSETQ. The CDR3: CASREAPANEKLFF. The CDR3 DNA reads as TGCGCCAGCAGGGAGGCCCCGGCTAATGAAAAACTGTTTTTT.

This clone was observed once. V gene TRBV5-4 combines with J gene TRBJ1-5; a weak D match, TRBD1 (6 bases). Germline CDR1 reads SGHNT; CDR2 reads YYREEE (reference sequence). This CDR3 has 15 amino acids. V was cut by 4 bases and J by 1 base, with 12 bases left in between. As DNA, the CDR3 is TGTGCCAGCAGCGCCTGGGGGGGCAGCAATCAGCCCCAGCATTTT. Amino acid sequence: CASSAWGGSNQPQHF.

This clone came up a few times. CDR3: CASSQGGQLFGPQHF. DNA of the CDR3: TGTGCCAGCAGCCAAGGAGGGCAGTTATTTGGGCCCCAGCATTTT. The chain combines TRBV4-2 with TRBJ1-5, with unresolved D. Germline CDR1 is LGHNA and CDR2 is YNFKEQ. V was shortened by 1 base and J by 9 bases, with 16 bases between the two germline ends. This CDR3 spans 15 amino acids.

The chain combines TRBV5-1 with TRBJ2-2; 12 positions agree with TRBD2. This CDR3 comprises 16 residues. After removal of 0 bases from V and 6 bases from J, the junction contained 3 bases not matched to a gene. CDR1 is SGHRS, CDR2 YFSETQ, per germline. CDR3 nucleotide sequence: TGCGCCAGCAGCTTGGGACTAGCGGGAGCCTCCGGGGAGCTGTTTTTT. This sequence encodes CASSLGLAGASGELFF.

This chain connects TRBV5-1 to TRBJ2-6; D unresolved. The CDR3 consists of 18 residues. In germline, CDR1 is SGHRS, CDR2 YFSETQ. With 2 bases removed from V and 3 bases from J, the gap between germline ends came to 18 bases. CDR3: CASSLGFGSSGGANVLTF. CDR3 in DNA: TGCGCCAGCAGCTTAGGTTTTGGCAGTTCGGGTGGGGCCAACGTCCTGACTTTC.

The chain has TRBV2 and TRBJ1-1; D is ambiguous. Germline V gene lookup returns CDR1 SNHLY and CDR2 FYNNEI. The CDR3 is 14 residues long. V dropped 7 bases and J dropped 4 bases, with 16 bases sitting between them. CDR3 region: CASTETRWSTEAFF. The CDR3 DNA is TGTGCCAGCACCGAGACCCGGTGGAGCACTGAAGCTTTCTTT.